This T cell receptor beta chain originates from a study of shared clonotypes between healthy human individuals. Germline V lookup: CDR1 KGHSH, CDR2 LQKENI. The CDR3 runs 15 residues. The protocol was immunoSEQ multiplex PCR, while the TCRdb copy is restricted to in-frame clones and leaves out a portion. The table has 2,500,000 or so clones, 85% to 95% seen once. Study-wide points: In general, naive subsets displayed greater estimated richness than memory subsets did.

Notes on this clone: The antigen is undetermined. The junction differs from germline at one of its ends, possibly a read error.

The sample comprised naive CD4+ T cells sorted from blood. As for subset: CD45RA+ positively selected. This TCR was sampled from a man aged 18 to 30 in good health. The genes are TRBV18 and TRBJ2-7, with TRBD2 identical over 11 bases. Written as DNA, the CDR3 is TGTGCCAGCTCGCCACGACTAGCGGGACTCTACGAGCAGTACTTC. Protein sequence: CASSPRLAGLYEQYF.